This T cell receptor beta chain emerged from a study of beta chain features in type 1 diabetes. Turning to the study itself: Cell yields, gender and age were comparable in patients and healthy donors. Study findings and constraints: The VDJ junctions of type 1 diabetes patients carried fewer insertions and more deletions. Healthy donors had naive, central memory and Treg TCRB repertoires that appeared less similar than those seen among patients.

This clone was seen more than once but under ten times. Antigen unknown. This CDR3 is built from 14 residues. V was cut by 1 base and J by 10 bases, with 13 bases left in between. Germline V gene data show CDR1 as MNHEY and CDR2 as SMNVEV (reference sequence). The authors reverse transcribed all of the isolated RNA, so sequencing captured expressed TCRB transcripts. The data were produced by immunoSEQ multiplex PCR, yet TCRdb's version contains in-frame clones alone and is incomplete. The data show fewer than 350,000 clones, roughly 8% seen once. Sequenced: central memory CD4+ T cells from blood. The source is a woman between 18 and 29 years old in good health. V is TRBV27 and J is TRBJ1-4; D is ambiguous. The CDR3 DNA reads TGTGCCAGCAGTTTATTTGGGTACCAGAGAAAACTGTTTTTT. It translates to CASSLFGYQRKLFF.